The TCR beta chain under discussion was sequenced for a study of T cell responses to AZD1222 COVID-19 vaccine. Points from the study as a whole: Spike-specific TCR repertoires showed rising breadth and depth after two AZD1222 doses. Reports say nearly half of spike-specific TCRs go after unmutated variant regions. Clonal diversity may have been underestimated in mostly white British donors.

The repertoire was sequenced with immunoSEQ multiplex PCR; TCRdb's copy has only in-frame clones and lacks some. Here the sample spans 130,000 or so clones, roughly nine tenths being singletons. Pooled together were second doses at about 4 or about 12 weeks. On this clone itself: Its antigen is unknown.

There are 15 residues in the CDR3. Per germline, CDR1 LGHNA and CDR2 YSLEER. V trimming: 4 bases; J trimming: 4 bases; junction bases outside the gene matches: 7. The chain has TRBV4-3 and TRBJ1-1, with 9 positions matching TRBD1. This sequence was found in an adult who received the AZD1222 COVID-19 vaccine. Sequencing used peripheral blood, obtained 28 days after the second AZD1222 dose. The CDR3 region is CASSLETGGFTEAFF. The CDR3, as DNA: TGCGCCAGCAGCCTAGAGACAGGGGGGTTCACTGAAGCTTTCTTT.